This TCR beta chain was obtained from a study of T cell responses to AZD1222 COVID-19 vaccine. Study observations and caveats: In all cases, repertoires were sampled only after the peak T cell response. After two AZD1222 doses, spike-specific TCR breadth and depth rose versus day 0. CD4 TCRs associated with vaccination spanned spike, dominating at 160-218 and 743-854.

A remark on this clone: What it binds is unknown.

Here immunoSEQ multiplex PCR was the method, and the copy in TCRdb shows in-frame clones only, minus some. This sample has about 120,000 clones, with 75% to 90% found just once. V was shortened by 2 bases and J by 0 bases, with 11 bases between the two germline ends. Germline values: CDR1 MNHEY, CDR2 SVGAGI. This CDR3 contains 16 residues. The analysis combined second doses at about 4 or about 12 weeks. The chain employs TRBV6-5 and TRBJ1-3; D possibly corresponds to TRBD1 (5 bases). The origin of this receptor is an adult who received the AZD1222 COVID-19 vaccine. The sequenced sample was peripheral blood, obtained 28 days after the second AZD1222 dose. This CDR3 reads CASSYEGTASGNTIYF. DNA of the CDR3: TGTGCCAGCAGTTACGAGGGGACCGCCTCTGGAAACACCATATATTTT.